This T cell receptor (beta chain) was sequenced in a study of shared clonotypes between healthy human individuals. Study as a whole: A donor's plate count was three for CD4 naive and three for CD4 memory; CD8 naive had two and CD8 memory one.

Study-wide results and limits: Naive CD4 clonotype sharing across four donors was approximately 5%.

Naive CD8 cells were CD45RO-negative, positively selected for CCR7, excluding terminally differentiated effector memory CD45RA+ cells. The study drew its donors from healthy HIV-negative adults without recent acute infections or vaccinations. Germline V gene lookup returns CDR1 SEHNR and CDR2 FQNEAQ (reference sequence). Trimming removed 5 bases at V and 0 bases at J, with 11 bases between. There are 15 residues in the CDR3. On this clone: Its specificity is not known. This same CDR3 is encoded by further DNA sequences in the sample.

Per the original methods: Filtering differed, since immunoSEQ gave only junction sequences and no quality scores. Generated by immunoSEQ multiplex PCR, the TCRdb table keeps only in-frame clones and is missing some. V and J calls and clone size follow that table, whereas D and trimming were derived from the DNA. The data contain millions of clones, about 95% of them singletons. Source material: naive CD8+ T cells sorted from blood. The clonotype comes from a man in his late teens or twenties in good health. This chain links TRBV7-9 with TRBJ2-1; unclear D gene. DNA for the CDR3: TGTGCCAGCAGCCCTAGTGGTTCCTCCTACAATGAGCAGTTCTTC. It is translated as CASSPSGSSYNEQFF. The full variable domain, its missing parts supplied by reference TRBV7-9 and TRBJ2-1, is DTGVSQNPRHKITKRGQNVTFRCDPISEHNRLYWYRQTLGQGPEFLTYFQNEAQLEKSRLLSDRFSAERPKGSFSTLEIQRTEQGDSAMYLCASSPSGSSYNEQFFGPGTRLTVL.